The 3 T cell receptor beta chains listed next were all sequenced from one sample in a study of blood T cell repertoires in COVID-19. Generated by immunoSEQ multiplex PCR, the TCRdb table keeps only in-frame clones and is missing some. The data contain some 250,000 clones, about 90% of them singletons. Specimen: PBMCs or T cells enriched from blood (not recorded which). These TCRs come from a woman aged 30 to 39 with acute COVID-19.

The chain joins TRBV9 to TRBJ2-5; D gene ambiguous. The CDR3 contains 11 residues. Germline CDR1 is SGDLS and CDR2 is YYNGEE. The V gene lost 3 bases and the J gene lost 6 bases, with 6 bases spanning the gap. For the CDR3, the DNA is TGTGCCAGCAGCGATGGCAAGACCCAGTACTTC. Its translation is CASSDGKTQYF.

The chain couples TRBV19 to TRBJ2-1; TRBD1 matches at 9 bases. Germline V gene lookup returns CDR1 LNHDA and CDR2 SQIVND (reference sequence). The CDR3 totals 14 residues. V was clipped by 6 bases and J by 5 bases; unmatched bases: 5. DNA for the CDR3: TGTGCCAGTAGGGACAGGGGAAGGGACAATGAGCAGTTCTTC. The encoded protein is CASRDRGRDNEQFF.

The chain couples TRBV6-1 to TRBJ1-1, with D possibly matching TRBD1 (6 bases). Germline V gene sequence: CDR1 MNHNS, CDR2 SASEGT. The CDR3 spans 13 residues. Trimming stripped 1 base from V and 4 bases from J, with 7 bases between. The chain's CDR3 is CASSEVRGTEAFF. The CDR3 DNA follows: TGTGCCAGCAGTGAAGTCAGGGGCACTGAAGCTTTCTTT.